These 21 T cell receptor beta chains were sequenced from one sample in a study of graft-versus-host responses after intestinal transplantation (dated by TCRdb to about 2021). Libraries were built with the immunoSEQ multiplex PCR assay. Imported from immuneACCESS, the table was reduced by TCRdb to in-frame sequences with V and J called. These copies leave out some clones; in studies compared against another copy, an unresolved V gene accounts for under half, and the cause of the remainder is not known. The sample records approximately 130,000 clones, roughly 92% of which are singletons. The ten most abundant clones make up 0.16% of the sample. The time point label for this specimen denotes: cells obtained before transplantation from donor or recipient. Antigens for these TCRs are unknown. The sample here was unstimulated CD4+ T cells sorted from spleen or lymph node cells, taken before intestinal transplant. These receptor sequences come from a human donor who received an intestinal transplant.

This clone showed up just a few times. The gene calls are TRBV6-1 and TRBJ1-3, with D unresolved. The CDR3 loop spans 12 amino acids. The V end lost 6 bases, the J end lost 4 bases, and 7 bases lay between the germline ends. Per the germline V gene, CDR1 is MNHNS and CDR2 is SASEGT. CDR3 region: CASRNPGNTIYF. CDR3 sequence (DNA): TGTGCCAGCAGGAATCCCGGAAACACCATATATTTT.

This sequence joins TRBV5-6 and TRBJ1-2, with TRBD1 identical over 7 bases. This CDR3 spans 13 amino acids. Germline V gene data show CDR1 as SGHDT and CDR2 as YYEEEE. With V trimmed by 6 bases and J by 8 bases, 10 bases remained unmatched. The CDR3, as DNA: TGTGCCAGCACCGGTACAGGGGTAGGAGGCTACACCTTC. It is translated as CASTGTGVGGYTF.

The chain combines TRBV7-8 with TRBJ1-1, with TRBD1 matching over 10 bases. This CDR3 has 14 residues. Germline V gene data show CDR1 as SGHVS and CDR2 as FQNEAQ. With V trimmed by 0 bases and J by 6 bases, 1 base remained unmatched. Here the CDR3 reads CASSLAGTGAEAFF. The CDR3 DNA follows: TGTGCCAGCAGCTTAGCGGGGACAGGGGCTGAAGCTTTCTTT.

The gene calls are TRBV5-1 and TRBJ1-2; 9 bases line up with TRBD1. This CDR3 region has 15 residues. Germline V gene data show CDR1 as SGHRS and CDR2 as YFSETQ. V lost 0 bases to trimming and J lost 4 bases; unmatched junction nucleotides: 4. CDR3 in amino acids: CASSLEAGQGYGYTF. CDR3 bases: TGCGCCAGCAGCTTGGAAGCGGGACAGGGCTATGGCTACACCTTC.

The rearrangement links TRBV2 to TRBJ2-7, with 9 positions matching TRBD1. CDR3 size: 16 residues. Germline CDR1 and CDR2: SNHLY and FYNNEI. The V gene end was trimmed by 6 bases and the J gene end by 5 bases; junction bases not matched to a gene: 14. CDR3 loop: CASRKPPGQGPHEQYF. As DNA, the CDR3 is TGTGCCAGCAGGAAGCCCCCGGGACAGGGACCGCACGAGCAGTACTTC.

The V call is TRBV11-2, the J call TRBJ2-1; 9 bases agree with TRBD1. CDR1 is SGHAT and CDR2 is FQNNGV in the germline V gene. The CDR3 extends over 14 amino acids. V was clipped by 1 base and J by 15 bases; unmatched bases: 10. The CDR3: CASSLVGQGRDPFF. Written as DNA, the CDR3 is TGTGCCAGCAGCTTAGTGGGACAGGGTCGTGATCCGTTCTTC. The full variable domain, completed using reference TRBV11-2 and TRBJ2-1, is EAGVAQSPRYKIIEKRQSVAFWCNPISGHATLYWYQQILGQGPKLLIQFQNNGVVDDSQLPKDRFSAERLKGVDSTLKIQPAKLEDSAVYLCASSLVGQGRDPFFGPGTRLTVL.

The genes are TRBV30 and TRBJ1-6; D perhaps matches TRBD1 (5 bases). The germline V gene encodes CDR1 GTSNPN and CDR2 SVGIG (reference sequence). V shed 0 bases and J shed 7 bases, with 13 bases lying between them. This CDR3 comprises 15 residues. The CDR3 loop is CAWSVLGVLNSPLHF. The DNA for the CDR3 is TGTGCCTGGAGTGTACTGGGGGTTTTAAATTCACCCCTCCACTTT.

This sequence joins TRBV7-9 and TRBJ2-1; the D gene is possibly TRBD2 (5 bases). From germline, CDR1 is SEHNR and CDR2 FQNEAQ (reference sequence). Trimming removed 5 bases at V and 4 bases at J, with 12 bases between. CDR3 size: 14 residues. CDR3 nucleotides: TGTGCCAGCAGCCGAGGGAGCACGTACAATGAGCAGTTCTTC. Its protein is CASSRGSTYNEQFF. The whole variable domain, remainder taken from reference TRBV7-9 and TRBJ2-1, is DTGVSQNPRHKITKRGQNVTFRCDPISEHNRLYWYRQTLGQGPEFLTYFQNEAQLEKSRLLSDRFSAERPKGSFSTLEIQRTEQGDSAMYLCASSRGSTYNEQFFGPGTRLTVL.

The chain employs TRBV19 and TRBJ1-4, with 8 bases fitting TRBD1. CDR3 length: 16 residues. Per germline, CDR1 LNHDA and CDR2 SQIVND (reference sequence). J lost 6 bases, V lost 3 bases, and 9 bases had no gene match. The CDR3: CASSMGGTGGDEKLFF. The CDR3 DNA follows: TGTGCCAGTAGTATGGGGGGGACAGGAGGAGATGAAAAACTGTTTTTT. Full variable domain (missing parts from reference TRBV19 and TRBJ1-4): DGGITQSPKYLFRKEGQNVTLSCEQNLNHDAMYWYRQDPGQGLRLIYYSQIVNDFQKGDIAEGYSVSREKKESFPLTVTSAQKNPTAFYLCASSMGGTGGDEKLFFGSGTQLSVL.

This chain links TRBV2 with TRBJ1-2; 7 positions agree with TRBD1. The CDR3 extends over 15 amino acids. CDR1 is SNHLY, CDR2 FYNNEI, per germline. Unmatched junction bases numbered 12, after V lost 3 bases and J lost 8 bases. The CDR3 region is CASSDNRGTVEGYTF. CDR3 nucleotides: TGTGCCAGCAGTGATAACCGGGGGACAGTGGAAGGCTACACCTTC.

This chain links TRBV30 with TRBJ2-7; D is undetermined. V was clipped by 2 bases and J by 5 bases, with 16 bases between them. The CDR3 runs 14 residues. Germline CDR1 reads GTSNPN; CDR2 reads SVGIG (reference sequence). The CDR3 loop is CAWSRVIEENEQYF. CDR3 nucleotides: TGTGCCTGGAGTAGAGTGATAGAGGAAAACGAGCAGTACTTC.

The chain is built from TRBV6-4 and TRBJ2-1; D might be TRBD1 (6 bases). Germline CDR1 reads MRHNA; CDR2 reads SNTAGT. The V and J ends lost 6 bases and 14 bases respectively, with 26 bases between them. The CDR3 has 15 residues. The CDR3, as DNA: TGTGCCAGCAGAACCGGGACATTACTGCATATAGAGGAGTTCTTC. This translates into CASRTGTLLHIEEFF.

DNA for the CDR3: TGCGCCAGCAGCCAGGGGCTTTTCCCGAACACTGAAGCTTTCTTT. Translation: CASSQGLFPNTEAFF. The chain uses TRBV4-1 and TRBJ1-1; TRBD1 is a possible D gene (5 bases). Trimming took off 3 bases at V and 1 base at J, with 12 bases between the two ends. The CDR3 runs to 15 residues. Germline V gives CDR1 MGHRA, CDR2 YSYEKL.

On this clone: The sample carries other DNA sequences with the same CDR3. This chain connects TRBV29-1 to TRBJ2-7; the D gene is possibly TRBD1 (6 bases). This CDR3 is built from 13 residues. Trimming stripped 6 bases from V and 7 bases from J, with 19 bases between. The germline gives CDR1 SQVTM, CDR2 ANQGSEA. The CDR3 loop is CSVADRSQYEQYF. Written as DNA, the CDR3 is TGCAGCGTCGCCGACAGGTCACAATATGAGCAGTACTTC.

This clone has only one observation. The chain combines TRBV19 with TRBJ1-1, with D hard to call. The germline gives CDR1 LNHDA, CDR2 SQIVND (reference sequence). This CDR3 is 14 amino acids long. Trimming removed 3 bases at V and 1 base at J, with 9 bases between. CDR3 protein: CASSMTLRNTEAFF. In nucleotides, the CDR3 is TGTGCCAGTAGTATGACACTAAGGAACACTGAAGCTTTCTTT.

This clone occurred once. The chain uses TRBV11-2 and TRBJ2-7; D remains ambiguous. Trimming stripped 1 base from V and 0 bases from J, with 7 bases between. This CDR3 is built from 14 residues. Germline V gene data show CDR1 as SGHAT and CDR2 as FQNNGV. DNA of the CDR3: TGTGCCAGCAGCTTAGGGCGGAACTCCTACGAGCAGTACTTC. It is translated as CASSLGRNSYEQYF.

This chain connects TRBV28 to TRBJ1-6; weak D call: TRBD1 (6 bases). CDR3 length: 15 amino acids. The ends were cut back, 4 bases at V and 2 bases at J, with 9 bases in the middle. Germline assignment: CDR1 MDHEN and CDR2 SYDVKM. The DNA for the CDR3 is TGTGCCAGCAGTTACAGGGACGCCTATAATTCACCCCTCCACTTT. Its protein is CASSYRDAYNSPLHF. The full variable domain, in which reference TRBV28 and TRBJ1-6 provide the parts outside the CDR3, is DVKVTQSSRYLVKRTGEKVFLECVQDMDHENMFWYRQDPGLGLRLIYFSYDVKMKEKGDIPEGYSVSREKKERFSLILESASTNQTSMYLCASSYRDAYNSPLHFGNGTRLTVT.

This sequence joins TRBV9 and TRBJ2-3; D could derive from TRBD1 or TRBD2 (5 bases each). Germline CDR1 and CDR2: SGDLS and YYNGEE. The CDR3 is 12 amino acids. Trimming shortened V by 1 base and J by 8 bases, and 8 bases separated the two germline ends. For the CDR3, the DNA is TGTGCCAGCAGCGTAAATGGGGGTACGCAGTATTTT. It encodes CASSVNGGTQYF.

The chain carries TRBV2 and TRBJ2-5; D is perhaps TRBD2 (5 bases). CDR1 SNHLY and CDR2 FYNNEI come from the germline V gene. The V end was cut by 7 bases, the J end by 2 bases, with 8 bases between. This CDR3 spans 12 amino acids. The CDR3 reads CASTLGQETQYF. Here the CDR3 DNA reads TGTGCCAGCACACTAGGTCAAGAGACCCAGTACTTC.

The CDR3 bases are TGTGCCAGCAGCTTAAACCTGGGGAGTGAAAAACTGTTTTTT. Encoded protein: CASSLNLGSEKLFF. The V and J genes are TRBV7-7 and TRBJ1-4; D unclear. Germline V gives CDR1 SSHAT, CDR2 FNYEAQ (reference sequence). V was clipped by 2 bases and J by 7 bases, with 11 bases between them. This CDR3 is built from 14 residues.

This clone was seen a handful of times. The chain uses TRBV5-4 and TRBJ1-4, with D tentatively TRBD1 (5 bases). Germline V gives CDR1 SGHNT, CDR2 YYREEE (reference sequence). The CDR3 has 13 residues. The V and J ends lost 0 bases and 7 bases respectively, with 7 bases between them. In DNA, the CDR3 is TGTGCCAGCAGCTTGGCGGGGGGTGAAAAACTGTTTTTT. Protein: CASSLAGGEKLFF.